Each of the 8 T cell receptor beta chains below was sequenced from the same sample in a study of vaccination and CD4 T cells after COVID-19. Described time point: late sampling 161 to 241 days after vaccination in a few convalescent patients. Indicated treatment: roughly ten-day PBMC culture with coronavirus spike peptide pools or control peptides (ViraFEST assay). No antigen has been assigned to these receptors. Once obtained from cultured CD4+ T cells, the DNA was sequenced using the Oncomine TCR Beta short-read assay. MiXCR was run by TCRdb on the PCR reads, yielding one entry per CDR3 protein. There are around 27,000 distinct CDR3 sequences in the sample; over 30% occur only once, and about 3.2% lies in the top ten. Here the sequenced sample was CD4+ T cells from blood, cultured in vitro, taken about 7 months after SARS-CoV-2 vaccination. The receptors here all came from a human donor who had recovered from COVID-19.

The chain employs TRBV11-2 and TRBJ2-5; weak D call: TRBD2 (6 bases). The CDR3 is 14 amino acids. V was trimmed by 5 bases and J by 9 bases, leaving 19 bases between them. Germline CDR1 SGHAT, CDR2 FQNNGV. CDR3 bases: TGTGCCAGCAGCGATTACGCGTCCGGGGGAGCCCAGTACTTC. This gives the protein CASSDYASGGAQYF. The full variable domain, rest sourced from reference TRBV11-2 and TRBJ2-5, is EAGVAQSPRYKIIEKRQSVAFWCNPISGHATLYWYQQILGQGPKLLIQFQNNGVVDDSQLPKDRFSAERLKGVDSTLKIQPAKLEDSAVYLCASSDYASGGAQYFGPGTRLLVL.

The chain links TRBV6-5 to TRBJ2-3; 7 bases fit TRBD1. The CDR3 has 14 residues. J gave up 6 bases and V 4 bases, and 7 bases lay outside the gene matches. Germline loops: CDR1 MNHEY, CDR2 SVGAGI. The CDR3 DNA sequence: TGTGCCAGCAGTTTCTTAGGGGGCCGGGATACGCAGTATTTT. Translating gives CASSFLGGRDTQYF.

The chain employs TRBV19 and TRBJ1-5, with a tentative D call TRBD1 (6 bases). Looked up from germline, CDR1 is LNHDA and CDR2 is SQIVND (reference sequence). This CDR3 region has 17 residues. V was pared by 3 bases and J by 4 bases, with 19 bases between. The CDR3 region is CASSIGQGIQSNQPQHF. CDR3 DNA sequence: TGTGCCAGTAGTATCGGGCAGGGGATTCAGTCTAATCAGCCCCAGCATTTT.

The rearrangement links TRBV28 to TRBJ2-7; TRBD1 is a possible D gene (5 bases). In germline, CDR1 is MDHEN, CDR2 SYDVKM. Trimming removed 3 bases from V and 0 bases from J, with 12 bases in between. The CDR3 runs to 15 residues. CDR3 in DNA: TGTGCCAGCAGTTTCTCCCCAGGGCCCTCCTACGAGCAGTACTTC. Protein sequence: CASSFSPGPSYEQYF.

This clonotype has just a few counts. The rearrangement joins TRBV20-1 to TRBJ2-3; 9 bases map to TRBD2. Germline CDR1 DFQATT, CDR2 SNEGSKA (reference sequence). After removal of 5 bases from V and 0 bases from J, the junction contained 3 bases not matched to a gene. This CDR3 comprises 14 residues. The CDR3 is CSASLAGSTDTQYF. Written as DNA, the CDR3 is TGCAGTGCTTCCCTAGCGGGAAGCACAGATACGCAGTATTTT.

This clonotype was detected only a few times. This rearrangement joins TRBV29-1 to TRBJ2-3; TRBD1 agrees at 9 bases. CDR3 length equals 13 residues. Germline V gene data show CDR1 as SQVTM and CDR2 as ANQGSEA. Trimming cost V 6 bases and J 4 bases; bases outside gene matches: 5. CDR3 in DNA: TGCAGCGTGGATAGACAGGGGGCAGATACGCAGTATTTT. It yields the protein CSVDRQGADTQYF.

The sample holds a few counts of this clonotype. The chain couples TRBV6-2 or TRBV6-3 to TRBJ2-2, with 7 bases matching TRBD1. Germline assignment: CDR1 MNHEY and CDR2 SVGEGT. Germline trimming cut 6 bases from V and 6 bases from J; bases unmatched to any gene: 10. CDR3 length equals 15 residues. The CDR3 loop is CASRRTGQGAGELFF. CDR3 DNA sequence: TGTGCCAGCAGAAGAACCGGGCAGGGGGCCGGGGAGCTGTTTTTT.

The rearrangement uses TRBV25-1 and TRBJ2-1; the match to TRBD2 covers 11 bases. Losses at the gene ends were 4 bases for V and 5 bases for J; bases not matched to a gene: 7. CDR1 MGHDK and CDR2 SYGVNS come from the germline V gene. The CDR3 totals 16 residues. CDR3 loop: CASSAIAGGPDNEQFF. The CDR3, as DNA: TGTGCCAGCAGTGCAATAGCGGGAGGGCCCGACAATGAGCAGTTCTTC.